This is a list of T cell receptor beta chains from one sample in a study of cytomegalovirus exposure and HLA in healthy donors. Here immunoSEQ multiplex PCR was the method, and the copy in TCRdb shows in-frame clones only, minus some. The table has over 95,000 clones, just under 75% seen once. Sequenced sample: PBMCs. These receptors originate from a human donor in good health. Each CDR3 is given with its conserved first and last residue. Fields, in order: J gene, D gene, clone size, V gene, CDR3 protein, CDR3 DNA. D genes are given only for firm matches. Clone size appears in some rows only: once, few, many, or a class for an expanded clone.

j_gene: TRBJ1-2; d_gene: .; abundance: .; v_gene: TRBV5-1; CDR3aa: CASSRPGSTPGGGYTF; CDR3nt: TGCGCCAGCAGCCGGCCCGGATCCACTCCGGGGGGGGGCTACACCTTC
j_gene: TRBJ2-1; d_gene: TRBD2; abundance: .; v_gene: TRBV5-6; CDR3aa: CASRLFSTSGNYNEQFF; CDR3nt: TGTGCCAGCCGACTTTTTAGCACTAGCGGGAACTACAATGAGCAGTTCTTC
j_gene: TRBJ2-3; d_gene: TRBD1; abundance: .; v_gene: TRBV10-1; CDR3aa: CASSQDGQGTDTQYF; CDR3nt: TGCGCCAGCAGTCAGGACGGACAGGGCACAGATACGCAGTATTTT
j_gene: TRBJ2-7; d_gene: TRBD1; abundance: .; v_gene: TRBV18; CDR3aa: CASSVSDRGPYEQYF; CDR3nt: TGTGCCAGCTCAGTCTCGGACAGGGGGCCCTACGAGCAGTACTTC
j_gene: TRBJ1-1; d_gene: .; abundance: .; v_gene: TRBV19; CDR3aa: CASSRRGTEAFF; CDR3nt: TGTGCCAGTAGCAGAAGGGGCACTGAAGCTTTCTTT
j_gene: TRBJ1-3; d_gene: .; abundance: once; v_gene: TRBV7-8; CDR3aa: CASSLDISGNTIYF; CDR3nt: TGTGCCAGCAGCTTAGACATCTCTGGAAACACCATATATTTT
j_gene: TRBJ2-7; d_gene: TRBD2; abundance: .; v_gene: TRBV7-8; CDR3aa: CASSPVSGDFSYEQYF; CDR3nt: TGTGCCAGCAGTCCCGTTAGCGGGGATTTCTCCTACGAGCAGTACTTC
j_gene: TRBJ1-2; d_gene: .; abundance: .; v_gene: TRBV4-3; CDR3aa: CASSSWGRDDYGYTF; CDR3nt: TGCGCCAGCAGCTCCTGGGGGAGGGATGACTATGGCTACACCTTC
j_gene: TRBJ1-3; d_gene: .; abundance: .; v_gene: TRBV5-6; CDR3aa: CASSFPEEGSGNTIYF; CDR3nt: TGTGCCAGCAGCTTTCCGGAGGAAGGCTCTGGAAACACCATATATTTT
j_gene: TRBJ2-5; d_gene: .; abundance: .; v_gene: TRBV2; CDR3aa: CASSAAHLQETQYF; CDR3nt: TGTGCCAGCAGCGCAGCGCACCTCCAAGAGACCCAGTACTTC
j_gene: TRBJ1-4; d_gene: TRBD1; abundance: .; v_gene: TRBV2; CDR3aa: CARRQGASSEKLFF; CDR3nt: TGTGCCCGTCGACAGGGGGCAAGTAGTGAAAAACTGTTTTTT
j_gene: TRBJ1-2; d_gene: TRBD1; abundance: .; v_gene: TRBV19; CDR3aa: CASRLPGQQNYGYTF; CDR3nt: TGTGCCAGTAGGCTCCCGGGACAGCAAAACTATGGCTACACCTTC
j_gene: TRBJ2-5; d_gene: .; abundance: .; v_gene: TRBV5-1; CDR3aa: CASSFAGQETQYF; CDR3nt: TGCGCCAGCAGCTTCGCGGGGCAAGAGACCCAGTACTTC
j_gene: TRBJ2-7; d_gene: TRBD2; abundance: .; v_gene: TRBV4-3; CDR3aa: CASSQAGAGGYEQYF; CDR3nt: TGCGCCAGCAGCCAAGCCGGGGCGGGGGGCTACGAGCAGTACTTC
j_gene: TRBJ1-3; d_gene: .; abundance: .; v_gene: TRBV7-9; CDR3aa: CASSLGDSPGNTIYF; CDR3nt: TGTGCCAGCAGCTTAGGCGACAGTCCTGGAAACACCATATATTTT
j_gene: TRBJ2-5; d_gene: .; abundance: .; v_gene: TRBV11-3; CDR3aa: CASSGGLKETQYF; CDR3nt: TGTGCCAGCAGCGGGGGACTTAAAGAGACCCAGTACTTC
j_gene: TRBJ2-7; d_gene: .; abundance: many; v_gene: TRBV28; CDR3aa: CASSLGSTYEQYF; CDR3nt: TGTGCCAGCAGTTTAGGTTCGACTTACGAGCAGTACTTC
j_gene: TRBJ1-1; d_gene: TRBD1; abundance: .; v_gene: TRBV19; CDR3aa: CASRQGWVNTEAFF; CDR3nt: TGTGCCAGTAGACAGGGGTGGGTGAACACTGAAGCTTTCTTT
j_gene: TRBJ1-1; d_gene: .; abundance: .; v_gene: TRBV15; CDR3aa: CATSRRREEAFF; CDR3nt: TGTGCCACCAGCAGAAGACGGGAAGAAGCTTTCTTT
j_gene: TRBJ2-1; d_gene: TRBD2; abundance: .; v_gene: TRBV28; CDR3aa: CASSLAGGPVNEQFF; CDR3nt: TGTGCCAGCAGTTTAGCGGGGGGGCCTGTGAATGAGCAGTTCTTC
j_gene: TRBJ2-7; d_gene: TRBD1; abundance: .; v_gene: TRBV30; CDR3aa: CAWGGAGTGGYEQYF; CDR3nt: TGTGCCTGGGGGGGTGCCGGGACAGGGGGCTACGAGCAGTACTTC
j_gene: TRBJ2-7; d_gene: .; abundance: .; v_gene: TRBV30; CDR3aa: CAWRKGRTYEQYF; CDR3nt: TGTGCCTGGAGGAAGGGGAGGACCTACGAGCAGTACTTC
j_gene: TRBJ1-1; d_gene: TRBD1; abundance: few; v_gene: TRBV6-5; CDR3aa: CATWTGVPPEAFF; CDR3nt: TGTGCCACGTGGACAGGGGTCCCCCCTGAAGCTTTCTTT
j_gene: TRBJ2-5; d_gene: TRBD1; abundance: .; v_gene: TRBV27; CDR3aa: CASSTRDSERETQYF; CDR3nt: TGTGCCAGCAGTACCCGGGACAGCGAGCGGGAGACCCAGTACTTC
j_gene: TRBJ1-4; d_gene: TRBD1; abundance: .; v_gene: TRBV5-1; CDR3aa: CASSRDRFEEKLFF; CDR3nt: TGCGCCAGCAGCCGGGACAGGTTTGAGGAAAAACTGTTTTTT
j_gene: TRBJ1-1; d_gene: .; abundance: .; v_gene: TRBV7-3; CDR3aa: CASSLGQNTEAFF; CDR3nt: TGTGCCAGCAGCTTAGGCCAGAACACTGAAGCTTTCTTT
j_gene: TRBJ1-3; d_gene: .; abundance: .; v_gene: TRBV28; CDR3aa: CASTPHARGGFSGNTIYF; CDR3nt: TGTGCCAGCACCCCCCACGCGAGAGGAGGGTTCTCTGGAAACACCATATATTTT
j_gene: TRBJ2-7; d_gene: TRBD1; abundance: .; v_gene: TRBV2; CDR3aa: CASRDRFYEQYF; CDR3nt: TGTGCCAGCAGGGACAGGTTCTACGAGCAGTACTTC
j_gene: TRBJ2-2; d_gene: TRBD1; abundance: .; v_gene: TRBV5-6; CDR3aa: CASSLGTGLPGELFF; CDR3nt: TGTGCCAGCAGCTTGGGGACAGGGTTACCCGGGGAGCTGTTTTTT
j_gene: TRBJ1-1; d_gene: TRBD1; abundance: .; v_gene: TRBV19; CDR3aa: CASRKDREIGNTEAFF; CDR3nt: TGTGCCAGTAGAAAGGACAGGGAGATCGGGAACACTGAAGCTTTCTTT
j_gene: TRBJ1-2; d_gene: .; abundance: .; v_gene: TRBV5-4; CDR3aa: CASSLSGVPGGYTF; CDR3nt: TGTGCCAGCAGCTTGTCAGGGGTTCCGGGTGGCTACACCTTC
j_gene: TRBJ2-2; d_gene: .; abundance: .; v_gene: TRBV7-9; CDR3aa: CASSLLQGEAGELFF; CDR3nt: TGTGCCAGCAGCTTGCTACAGGGAGAGGCCGGGGAGCTGTTTTTT
j_gene: TRBJ1-2; d_gene: .; abundance: .; v_gene: TRBV2; CDR3aa: CASSTLLGEAYGYTF; CDR3nt: TGTGCCAGCAGTACCTTGCTCGGGGAGGCCTATGGCTACACCTTC
j_gene: TRBJ1-5; d_gene: .; abundance: .; v_gene: TRBV19; CDR3aa: CASSDHGTTNQPQHF; CDR3nt: TGTGCCAGTAGTGATCACGGGACAACCAATCAGCCCCAGCATTTT
j_gene: TRBJ1-1; d_gene: .; abundance: few; v_gene: TRBV6-5; CDR3aa: CASSYSGRETEAFF; CDR3nt: TGTGCCAGCAGTTACTCAGGGAGGGAAACTGAAGCTTTCTTT
j_gene: TRBJ2-7; d_gene: .; abundance: .; v_gene: TRBV5-6; CDR3aa: CASTLGPGDNYEQYF; CDR3nt: TGTGCCAGCACCCTGGGGCCGGGAGATAACTACGAGCAGTACTTC
j_gene: TRBJ2-5; d_gene: .; abundance: .; v_gene: TRBV5-1; CDR3aa: CASAFSGAEGETQYF; CDR3nt: TGCGCCAGCGCATTTAGCGGAGCGGAGGGGGAGACCCAGTACTTC
j_gene: TRBJ2-7; d_gene: TRBD1; abundance: .; v_gene: TRBV27; CDR3aa: CASSLYSLGQGVEQYF; CDR3nt: TGTGCCAGCAGTTTATATTCTCTGGGGCAGGGGGTGGAGCAGTACTTC
j_gene: TRBJ1-3; d_gene: TRBD1; abundance: once; v_gene: TRBV2; CDR3aa: CASRKTGPGNTIYF; CDR3nt: TGTGCCAGCAGGAAGACAGGGCCCGGAAACACCATATATTTT
j_gene: TRBJ1-2; d_gene: TRBD1; abundance: .; v_gene: TRBV28; CDR3aa: CASSVGQGRYGYTF; CDR3nt: TGTGCCAGCAGCGTCGGACAGGGACGATATGGCTACACCTTC
j_gene: TRBJ2-1; d_gene: TRBD2; abundance: few; v_gene: TRBV6-1; CDR3aa: CASSERTSGSSYNEQFF; CDR3nt: TGTGCCAGCAGTGAAAGGACTAGCGGGAGCTCCTACAATGAGCAGTTCTTC